One and the same sample provided the 21 T cell receptor beta chains below, sequenced in a study of blood T cell repertoires in COVID-19 (dated by TCRdb to 2020 to 2022). Library preparation used the immunoSEQ multiplex PCR assay. Held by TCRdb, this immuneACCESS table contains in-frame sequences only and omits some clones. Under half of the omission traces to an unresolved V gene where checked; the cause of the rest is unknown. The sample includes 55,000 to 75,000 clones, with 70% to 90% observed a single time. The ten largest clones represent under 8.5% of the sample. The sample taken for sequencing was peripheral blood. Every receptor here comes from a human donor with active COVID-19. The donor label of this sample is uncertain.

The rearrangement links TRBV4-3 to TRBJ1-5, with D possibly TRBD1 on 5 matching bases. CDR3 length: 15 residues. V shed 1 base and J shed 7 bases, with 14 bases lying between them. Germline CDR1 and CDR2: LGHNA and YSLEER. CDR3 sequence reads: CASSQVRAESQPQHF. For the CDR3, the DNA is TGCGCCAGCAGCCAAGTCAGGGCGGAGAGCCAGCCCCAGCATTTT.

The chain has TRBV27 and TRBJ1-6; D is possibly TRBD1 (5 bases). CDR3 length: 16 amino acids. V lost 3 bases to trimming and J lost 9 bases, with 18 bases between them. Germline CDR1 and CDR2: MNHEY and SMNVEV (reference sequence). DNA of the CDR3: TGTGCCAGCAGTTTGGGAAACAATTGGGGGGGTTCACCCCTCCACTTT. As protein: CASSLGNNWGGSPLHF.

As to this clone: The sample holds other DNA sequences that translate to the same CDR3. CDR3 nucleotides: TGCGCCAGCAGCTTGGCGAGCGGATCCTACGAGCAGTACTTC. This translates into CASSLASGSYEQYF. The rearrangement links TRBV5-1 to TRBJ2-7; a weak D match, TRBD2 (5 bases). The CDR3 covers 14 residues. Germline CDR1 and CDR2: SGHRS and YFSETQ. The V gene lost 0 bases and the J gene lost 1 base, with 8 bases spanning the gap.

This clone was counted only a few times. The chain joins TRBV6-6 to TRBJ2-2, with a possible D match to TRBD2 (6 bases). V shed 6 bases and J shed 2 bases, with 13 bases lying between them. The germline CDR1 and CDR2 sequences are MNHNY and SVGAGI (reference sequence). The CDR3 runs 15 residues. The CDR3 coding sequence is TGTGCCAGCAGCCTGGAGGGACTTAACACCGGGGAGCTGTTTTTT. It yields the protein CASSLEGLNTGELFF.

The rearrangement links TRBV27 to TRBJ2-1; 7 positions match TRBD1. The CDR3 loop spans 14 amino acids. The V and J ends lost 7 bases and 9 bases, in that order; junction bases with no gene match: 12. Germline assignment: CDR1 MNHEY and CDR2 SMNVEV (reference sequence). CDR3 region: CASTLYRGGGEQFF. CDR3 nucleotide sequence: TGTGCCAGCACCCTATACAGGGGTGGAGGTGAGCAGTTCTTC.

The V gene is TRBV7-9, the J gene TRBJ2-7; 7 bases line up with TRBD1. The V and J ends lost 5 bases and 0 bases, in that order; junction bases with no gene match: 7. Germline assignment: CDR1 SEHNR and CDR2 FQNEAQ (reference sequence). CDR3 length: 15 amino acids. The CDR3 DNA reads as TGTGCCAGCAGCCCCCGGGACAGATCCTCCTACGAGCAGTACTTC. It encodes CASSPRDRSSYEQYF. Combining the CDR3 with reference TRBV7-9 and TRBJ2-7 gives the whole variable domain DTGVSQNPRHKITKRGQNVTFRCDPISEHNRLYWYRQTLGQGPEFLTYFQNEAQLEKSRLLSDRFSAERPKGSFSTLEIQRTEQGDSAMYLCASSPRDRSSYEQYFGPGTRLTVT.

The rearrangement uses TRBV28 and TRBJ2-7, with TRBD2 matching over 7 bases. The CDR3 totals 15 residues. V shed 8 bases and J 2 bases; nucleotides not matched to a gene: 12. Germline CDR1 is MDHEN and CDR2 is SYDVKM. The CDR3: CASPTGGSGTYEQYF. The CDR3 DNA reads TGTGCCAGCCCCACCGGCGGGAGCGGGACCTACGAGCAGTACTTC.

The chain is built from TRBV5-1 and TRBJ2-1; 7 nucleotides align to TRBD2. Germline lookup yields CDR1 SGHRS and CDR2 YFSETQ. Trimming removed 2 bases from V and 12 bases from J; junction bases left unmatched: 11. The CDR3 totals 14 residues. The CDR3 protein is CASSLDPYGGVQFF. CDR3 sequence (DNA): TGCGCCAGCAGCTTAGACCCATATGGGGGGGTGCAGTTCTTC.

This chain uses TRBV2 with TRBJ1-1, with D perhaps matching TRBD1 (5 bases). Between the trimmed V and J ends, which lost 2 bases and 1 base, there was a span of 11 bases. CDR1 and CDR2 (germline): SNHLY, FYNNEI. This CDR3 contains 15 residues. The CDR3: CASSESRGRNTEAFF. The CDR3 coding sequence is TGTGCCAGCAGTGAATCTAGGGGTAGGAACACTGAAGCTTTCTTT.

The V gene is TRBV12-3 or TRBV12-4, the J gene TRBJ1-2, with TRBD1 matching over 9 bases. This CDR3 has 13 residues. After removal of 5 bases from V and 8 bases from J, the junction contained 6 bases not matched to a gene. The CDR3 region is CASSLTGGWGYTF. The CDR3 DNA sequence: TGTGCCAGCAGTCTCACAGGGGGCTGGGGCTACACCTTC.

This clone has just one count. This rearrangement joins TRBV7-9 to TRBJ1-4; D perhaps matches TRBD1 (5 bases). Germline V gene sequence: CDR1 SEHNR, CDR2 FQNEAQ (reference sequence). V was shortened by 5 bases and J by 4 bases, with 11 bases between the two germline ends. This CDR3 comprises 14 residues. CDR3 in DNA: TGTGCCAGCAGCCCCCGTGACAGTAATGAAAAACTGTTTTTT. It codes for CASSPRDSNEKLFF.

The chain carries TRBV7-8 and TRBJ1-1, with a tentative D call TRBD1 (6 bases). Germline values: CDR1 SGHVS, CDR2 FQNEAQ. The CDR3 consists of 16 residues. The V gene lost 1 base and the J gene lost 7 bases, with 19 bases spanning the gap. The CDR3 is CASSLVGGLEQGEAFF. The CDR3 DNA follows: TGTGCCAGCAGCTTAGTCGGTGGGCTTGAACAGGGTGAAGCTTTCTTT. The full variable domain, its missing parts supplied by reference TRBV7-8 and TRBJ1-1, is GAGVSQSPRYKVAKRGQDVALRCDPISGHVSLFWYQQALGQGPEFLTYFQNEAQLDKSGLPSDRFFAERPEGSVSTLKIQRTQQEDSAVYLCASSLVGGLEQGEAFFGQGTRLTVV.

The chain employs TRBV27 and TRBJ2-1, with 13 positions matching TRBD2. The germline V gene encodes CDR1 MNHEY and CDR2 SMNVEV (reference sequence). CDR3 length equals 15 residues. V was clipped by 4 bases and J by 7 bases; unmatched bases: 4. The CDR3, as DNA: TGTGCCAGCAGTTGGACTAGCGGGAGAGGGAATGAGCAGTTCTTC. Its protein is CASSWTSGRGNEQFF.

The chain is built from TRBV9 and TRBJ1-6, with 8 bases matching TRBD1. The CDR3 totals 15 residues. With V trimmed by 3 bases and J by 5 bases, 4 bases remained unmatched. Germline V CDR1 and CDR2: SGDLS, YYNGEE. Here the CDR3 DNA reads TGTGCCAGCAGCGGGACAGGGTCCAATAATTCACCCCTCCACTTT. This codes for CASSGTGSNNSPLHF.

V usage is TRBV24-1 and J usage is TRBJ1-2; 9 bases map to TRBD1. Germline lookup yields CDR1 KGHDR and CDR2 SFDVKD. J lost 5 bases, V lost 4 bases, and 1 base had no gene match. The CDR3 contains 13 residues. The CDR3 DNA reads as TGTGCCACCAGTGACGGACAGGGGTATGGCTACACCTTC. Protein sequence: CATSDGQGYGYTF.

The chain has TRBV7-9 and TRBJ2-1, with TRBD1 identical over 8 bases. Germline assignment: CDR1 SEHNR and CDR2 FQNEAQ (reference sequence). The ends lost 5 bases at V and 16 bases at J; junction bases unmatched: 10. This CDR3 contains 12 residues. The CDR3 bases are TGTGCCAGCAGCGCGACAGGGGCCCTCTTATTCTTC. This codes for CASSATGALLFF. Combining the CDR3 with reference TRBV7-9 and TRBJ2-1 gives the whole variable domain DTGVSQNPRHKITKRGQNVTFRCDPISEHNRLYWYRQTLGQGPEFLTYFQNEAQLEKSRLLSDRFSAERPKGSFSTLEIQRTEQGDSAMYLCASSATGALLFFGPGTRLTVL.

J is TRBJ1-2 and V is TRBV6-5; 7 nucleotides agree with TRBD1. This CDR3 is built from 15 residues. The V gene's germline CDR1 is MNHEY and CDR2 SVGAGI. V lost 5 bases and J lost 0; bases outside the gene matches: 6. CDR3 sequence reads: CASSTRDRTNYGYTF. The CDR3 DNA is TGTGCCAGCAGTACACGGGACAGAACTAACTATGGCTACACCTTC.

This clone was picked up one time. The CDR3 DNA reads as TGTGCCAGCAGTTCAGGGACTAGCGGGAGTGGGTACGAGCAGTACTTC. Translating gives CASSSGTSGSGYEQYF. The chain recombines TRBV6-5 with TRBJ2-7; 14 bases fit TRBD2. The CDR3 spans 16 residues. The germline V gene encodes CDR1 MNHEY and CDR2 SVGAGI. After removal of 4 bases from V and 4 bases from J, the junction contained 6 bases not matched to a gene.

This clone turned up a few times. The chain uses TRBV12-3 or TRBV12-4 and TRBJ2-3, with TRBD2 as a possible D gene (5 bases). V lost 5 bases and J lost 3, with 9 bases in between. The CDR3 runs 13 residues. CDR3 amino acids: CASSRPGTDTQYF. DNA for the CDR3: TGTGCCAGCAGTCGGCCGGGAACAGATACGCAGTATTTT.

This chain joins TRBV5-1 and TRBJ1-6; a possible D gene is TRBD1 (5 bases). The germline V gene encodes CDR1 SGHRS and CDR2 YFSETQ. Trimming left V 5 bases short and J 3 bases short, with 12 bases between. CDR3 size: 15 residues. The CDR3 bases are TGCGCCAGCAGGCCCCAGACAGACTATAATTCACCCCTCCACTTT. This codes for CASRPQTDYNSPLHF.

The genes are TRBV10-3 and TRBJ2-1, with TRBD2 matching 9 bases. V was pared by 0 bases and J by 8 bases, with 5 bases of the junction left unmatched. Germline V gene data show CDR1 as ENHRY and CDR2 as SYGVKD. CDR3 length: 15 residues. CDR3 in amino acids: CAISESPSGVDEQFF. The CDR3 DNA follows: TGTGCCATCAGTGAGTCCCCTAGCGGGGTCGATGAGCAGTTCTTC.